This T cell receptor beta chain came from a study of T cell responses to AZD1222 COVID-19 vaccine. Overall study findings and caveats: Donors skewed white British and female; clonal diversity was possibly underestimated.

Note on this clone: Its antigen is still unknown.

Trimming left V 5 bases short and J 7 bases short, with 18 bases between. This CDR3 comprises 15 residues. Germline V gene lookup returns CDR1 SGHVS and CDR2 FNYEAQ. The protocol was immunoSEQ multiplex PCR, while the TCRdb copy is restricted to in-frame clones and leaves out a portion. Of 140,000 or so clones detected, 80% to 95% appear once; the ten largest clones hold over 4%. The material sequenced was peripheral blood, taken 28 days after the second AZD1222 dose. This chain joins TRBV7-6 and TRBJ1-3, with D perhaps matching TRBD1 (5 bases). The receptor's source is an adult who received the AZD1222 COVID-19 vaccine. The CDR3 spells CASSHIQGPRNTIYF. CDR3 in DNA: TGTGCCAGCAGCCACATTCAGGGCCCGAGGAACACCATATATTTT.